The text below deals with one T cell receptor beta chain. Its binding antigen is unknown. Base qualities are not recorded, but no much larger clone differs from it by a single base. This sample is drawn from a study of vaccination effects on CD4 cells after COVID-19 (dated by TCRdb to 2021 to 2024). With regard to the full study: Two doses of either the BNT162b2 or the mRNA-1273 mRNA SARS-CoV-2 vaccine were administered to participants. Cultures from other donors in the study were sequenced using the Oncomine TCR Beta short-read assay on an Illumina iSeq 100. SARS-CoV-2 spike-specific CD4+ TCR repertoires from before and after mRNA vaccination were compared in COVID-19 convalescent patients and in infection-naive vaccine recipients. The full study included around ten COVID-19 convalescent patients and several SARS-CoV-2-naive healthy vaccine recipients. What the authors observed across the whole study: Marked clonal contraction was observed in both infection-induced and vaccine-induced clones at late post-vaccination timepoints, consistent with waning T cell responses. In healthy vaccine recipients, vaccine-induced clones were almost all SARS-CoV-2 mono-reactive, with only 1 of 255 cross-reactive with common cold coronaviruses. Only a small number of convalescent patients were included, and no early post-infection timepoints were available, which limited the study.

Trimming removed 6 bases from V and 2 bases from J, leaving 10 bases between the germline ends. Counted from cysteine to phenylalanine, this CDR3 has 13 amino acids. The kept DNA is CDR3 alone, 39 bases in frame from the first base. Per the germline V gene, SGHDT is the CDR1 and YYEEEE is the CDR2. The library relied on the immunoSEQ multiplex PCR assay. TCR beta CDR3 sequencing was performed on DNA from the cultured, isolated CD4+ T cells. On the study's bioinformatics: The analysis removed non-productive TCR sequences, trimmed reads to the CDR3 region, and retained only CDR3s that were 7 or more amino acids long. The MANAFEST web app was used to pick out antigen-specific clonotypes by comparing their expansion in peptide wells with that in reference cultures. To count as positive, a clone had to show expansion at FDR<0.05 compared with the reference and with all other wells, an odds ratio above 5, and a frequency above 0.1% in two replicate wells. A clonotype was defined as cross-reactive if the clonotype was significantly expanded both in SARS-CoV-2 spike wells and in at least one common cold coronavirus spike condition. CDR3 similarity was assessed by Levenshtein distance using the stringdist R package, and unrooted trees were constructed with ape in R 3.6.1. The source is immuneACCESS, and TCRdb retained only in-frame sequences with V and J called. Part of the clones is not carried over; for the studies checked, unresolved V genes explain less than half of this, and the remainder is unexplained. The DNA gave D and trimming, while V, J and clone size come from that table. The sample includes some 79,000 clones, with roughly four fifths observed a single time. The ten largest make up 1.5% to 2% of the sample.

The ViraFEST assay stimulated PBMC with viral peptide pools and then used TCR sequencing to identify antigen-specific CD4+ T cell clonotypes by expansion. After 10 days of culture, CD4+ T cells were isolated with the EasySep CD4+ T cell isolation kit. The absence of prior SARS-CoV-2 infection in healthy vaccine recipients was confirmed by negative nucleocapsid antibodies before and after vaccination. Fewer than 2.5 million PBMC per well were cultured in IMDM with approximately 5% human AB serum, roughly 10 IU/ml IL-2 and gentamicin, plus 10 ug/ml peptides. Half of the culture medium was replaced with fresh IL-2-containing medium on days 3 and 7. Unless noted otherwise, every peptide stimulation condition was cultured in triplicate wells. Using Ficoll-Paque Plus gradient centrifugation, PBMC were separated from whole blood and then either used fresh or cryopreserved at -140C. Overlapping peptide pools spanned the spike proteins of SARS-CoV-2 and the common cold coronaviruses HCoV-NL63, HCoV-OC43 and HCoV-229E. The QIAamp micro DNA kit was used to extract genomic DNA from the cultured CD4+ T cells.

This receptor was identified in a human donor who received a COVID-19 vaccine. The receptor chain draws on TRBV5-6 and TRBJ2-3; a confident D gene designation cannot be given. The sample in question was CD4+ T cells from PBMCs cultured with HCoV-229E spike peptides, obtained before COVID-19 vaccination. The meaning of the sample's cell subset or site label: HCoV-229E spike overlapping peptide pool stimulation. The sequenced DNA is TGTGCCAGCACCAGAGACTTCACAGATACGCAGTATTTT. This encodes CASTRDFTDTQYF.